This T cell receptor beta chain is from a study of identical twins. V dropped 0 bases and J dropped 3 bases, with 11 bases sitting between them. Per the germline V gene, CDR1 is LGHDT and CDR2 is YNNKEL (reference sequence). The length of the CDR3 is 16 residues. In TCRdb, the 5' RACE reads were re-called with MiXCR into one record per CDR3 protein. The profile shows hundreds of thousands of distinct CDR3 sequences, approximately 21% of them singletons. These same records also appear under a second study, on T cells expressing NK-cell markers.

This TCR was recovered from a woman under 30 in good health. Sequences were obtained from PBMCs. The chain joins TRBV3-1 to TRBJ2-2; possibly TRBD1 for D (6 bases). Here the CDR3 DNA reads TGTGCCAGCAGCCAAGAAGGGACACCTTACACCGGGGAGCTGTTTTTT. It codes for CASSQEGTPYTGELFF.